This entry lists 3 T cell receptor beta chains sequenced from one sample in a study of T cell responses to AZD1222 COVID-19 vaccine (dated by TCRdb to the early 2020s). Receptors were amplified or captured by the immunoSEQ multiplex PCR assay. TCRdb mirrors the immuneACCESS table, restricted to in-frame sequences. Some clones are absent from its copies; in checked studies, under half trace to an unresolved V gene, and the reason for the others is unknown. In all, the sample holds approximately 180,000 clones, and more than 80% of those were seen once. About 3.5% of the sample goes to the ten largest clones. The time point tag for this specimen amounts to: about 28 days (+/-7) after the second vaccine dose. This sample's treatment or condition label indicates: meningococcal conjugate vaccine given as trial control. Sequenced here: peripheral blood, sampled 28 days after the second dose of the MenACWY control vaccine. The source of these receptors is an adult who received the MenACWY meningococcal vaccine as a control.

CDR3 nucleotides: TGTGCCATCAGTGTCGGCTCAGCTGGAAACACCATATATTTT. Protein product: CAISVGSAGNTIYF. This rearrangement joins TRBV10-3 to TRBJ1-3, with unresolved D. Germline V gene sequence: CDR1 ENHRY, CDR2 SYGVKD. V was clipped by 4 bases and J by 2 bases, with 9 bases between them. The CDR3 totals 14 residues.

This clone was seen more than once but under ten times. The rearrangement joins TRBV23-1 to TRBJ2-3, with 8 bases lining up with TRBD1. TRBV23-1 is marked as an open reading frame, function uncertain. With V trimmed by 1 base and J by 2 bases, 8 bases remained unmatched. This CDR3 region has 17 residues. In nucleotides, the CDR3 is TGCGCCAGCAGTCAATTCGCAGGGGACAGGTCCACAGATACGCAGTATTTT. It encodes CASSQFAGDRSTDTQYF.

Of note for this clone: The same CDR3 is also encoded by other DNA sequences in this sample. The chain combines TRBV28 with TRBJ1-1, with D hard to call. This CDR3 has 14 residues. Trimming left V 2 bases short and J 4 bases short, with 11 bases between. The germline V gene has CDR1 MDHEN and CDR2 SYDVKM. The CDR3 region has the DNA TGTGCCAGCAGTTTAGGAGGGCTAGGCACTGAAGCTTTCTTT. Encoded protein: CASSLGGLGTEAFF.